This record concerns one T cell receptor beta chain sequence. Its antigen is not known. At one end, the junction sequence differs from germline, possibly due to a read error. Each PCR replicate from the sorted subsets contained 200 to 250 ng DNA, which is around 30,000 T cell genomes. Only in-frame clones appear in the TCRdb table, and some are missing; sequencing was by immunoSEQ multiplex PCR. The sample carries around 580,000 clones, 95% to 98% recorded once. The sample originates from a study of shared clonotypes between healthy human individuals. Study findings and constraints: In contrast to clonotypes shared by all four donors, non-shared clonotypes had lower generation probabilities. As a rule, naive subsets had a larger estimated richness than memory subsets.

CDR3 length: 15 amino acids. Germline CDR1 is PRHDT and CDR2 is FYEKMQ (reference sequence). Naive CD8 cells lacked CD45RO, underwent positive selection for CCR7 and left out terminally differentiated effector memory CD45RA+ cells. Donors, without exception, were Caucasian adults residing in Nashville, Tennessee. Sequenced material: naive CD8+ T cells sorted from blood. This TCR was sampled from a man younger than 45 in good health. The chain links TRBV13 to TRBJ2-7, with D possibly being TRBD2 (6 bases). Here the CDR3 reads CAGRAPGGLNYEQYF. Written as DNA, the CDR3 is TGTGCCGGCAGGGCACCCGGGGGACTTAACTACGAGCAGTACTTC.